This T cell receptor (beta chain) stems from a study of cytomegalovirus exposure and HLA in healthy donors. This clone is a singleton in its sample. No antigen is known for it. Produced via immunoSEQ multiplex PCR; TCRdb's table is partial and in-frame only. The sample includes 50,000 to 65,000 clones, roughly nine tenths of them seen just once. General observations from the study: Reports credit the classifier with highly specific, highly sensitive diagnosis of cytomegalovirus status. 164 TCR beta chains were listed as cytomegalovirus-associated. The tendency of first-cohort TCR clusters to co-occur in the approximately 120 validation repertoires was identified by a subsequent analysis. Through in vitro validation, three CMV-associated chains were shown to be specific for CMV antigens.

The length of the CDR3 is 14 residues. Germline CDR1 and CDR2: SNHLY and FYNNEI. Trimming removed 6 bases at V and 0 bases at J, with 12 bases between. What was sequenced was PBMCs. The receptor comes from a woman between 18 and 30 years old in good health and CMV-seronegative. This chain connects TRBV2 to TRBJ2-7, with D maybe TRBD1 (6 bases). CDR3 protein: CASSKDRSSYEQYF. CDR3 nucleotide sequence: TGTGCCAGCAGCAAGGACAGAAGCTCCTACGAGCAGTACTTC.